One and the same sample provided the 16 T cell receptor beta chains below, sequenced in a study of T cells expressing NK-cell markers. No DNA is given; TCRdb re-called the 5' RACE reads and lists each CDR3 protein once. The sample has hundreds of thousands of distinct CDR3 sequences. Sequences were obtained from blood T cells: a sorted CD56 or NKG2C T cell subset, CD4+ or CD8+ T cells, or bulk PBMC T cells (not recorded which). The receptors here all came from a woman aged 18 to 75 in good health.

The chain combines TRBV6-5 with TRBJ1-5; the TCRdb D gene call, TRBD1, has no DNA to confirm it. This CDR3 spans 15 amino acids. Germline V gene sequence: CDR1 MNHEY, CDR2 SVGAGI. The CDR3 sequence is CASSYGVPSNQPQHF.

The CDR3 sequence: CASSYAKEKLFF. The chain joins TRBV12-3 or TRBV12-4 to TRBJ1-4. This CDR3 is built from 12 residues.

The gene calls are TRBV14 and TRBJ2-7. From germline, CDR1 is SGHDN and CDR2 FVKESK. The CDR3 loop spans 14 amino acids. The CDR3 region is CASSQGLGRIQQYF.

The chain recombines TRBV7-2 with TRBJ1-2; TCRdb names TRBD1, which stays unverified in the absence of DNA. The CDR3 extends over 14 amino acids. The germline gives CDR1 SGHTA, CDR2 FQGNSA. The CDR3 sequence is CASSPWGQNYGYTF.

The chain has TRBV5-8 and TRBJ2-1; checking the TCRdb D call of TRBD2 is not possible without DNA. Looked up from germline, CDR1 is SGHTS and CDR2 is YDEGEE. CDR3 length: 15 residues. This CDR3 reads CASSFGVTGLDEQFF.

The chain combines TRBV29-1 with TRBJ2-1; the TRBD2 assignment by TCRdb is unverifiable without DNA. The germline gives CDR1 SQVTM, CDR2 ANQGSEA. This CDR3 contains 16 residues. The chain's CDR3 is CSVKGSGGGFYNEQFF.

The genes are TRBV3-1 and TRBJ2-2; TCRdb names TRBD1, which stays unverified in the absence of DNA. There are 15 residues in the CDR3. CDR1 is LGHDT and CDR2 is YNNKEL in the germline V gene (reference sequence). The CDR3 is CASSQVGGITGELFF.

The V call is TRBV12-3 or TRBV12-4, the J call TRBJ2-1; TCRdb lists TRBD2, though no DNA is available to test this call. The CDR3 extends over 15 amino acids. CDR3 in amino acids: CASRNGGLGAQGLFF.

The rearrangement uses TRBV7-2 and TRBJ2-3; there is no DNA to check the TCRdb D call of TRBD1. Germline V gene lookup returns CDR1 SGHTA and CDR2 FQGNSA. CDR3 length equals 12 residues. CDR3 loop: CASSKGEDTQYF.

This sequence joins TRBV12-3 or TRBV12-4 and TRBJ1-1. There are 11 residues in the CDR3. CDR3 region: CASSSDSEAFF.

The rearrangement uses TRBV6-1 and TRBJ1-2; TCRdb designates TRBD1, a call that cannot be tested without DNA. From germline, CDR1 is MNHNS and CDR2 SASEGT. The CDR3 has 14 residues. Here the CDR3 reads CASGDPGNKYGYTF.

This clonotype is deemed medium-sized by its frequency. V is TRBV20-1 and J is TRBJ2-2; as DNA is missing, the TRBD2 call by TCRdb cannot be tested. This CDR3 has 15 amino acids. The germline V gene encodes CDR1 DFQATT and CDR2 SNEGSKA (reference sequence). The CDR3 is CSAKKLAGDHGELFF.

CDR3 loop: CASSSGTSDTQYF. V is TRBV7-7 and J is TRBJ2-3; TCRdb's D call of TRBD2 is untestable without DNA. CDR1 SSHAT and CDR2 FNYEAQ come from the germline V gene (reference sequence). The CDR3 runs 13 residues. Complete variable domain (other parts from reference TRBV7-7 and TRBJ2-3): GAGVSQSPRYKVTKRGQDVTLRCDPISSHATLYWYQQALGQGPEFLTYFNYEAQPDKSGLPSDRFSAERPEGSISTLTIQRTEQRDSAMYRCASSSGTSDTQYFGPGTRLTVL.

The V and J genes are TRBV4-3 and TRBJ1-4; TCRdb reports TRBD1, a call that lacks DNA to check it against. CDR1 and CDR2 (germline): LGHNA, YSLEER. The CDR3 loop spans 11 amino acids. The CDR3: CASRGQGKLFF.

The J gene is TRBJ2-7, the V gene TRBV29-1; TCRdb returns TRBD2, unconfirmable since there is no DNA. This CDR3 is built from 12 residues. Germline V gene lookup returns CDR1 SQVTM and CDR2 ANQGSEA. The CDR3 is CSVHREGYEQYF.

CDR3 sequence reads: CASSLGGLTYEQYF. This chain links TRBV7-9 with TRBJ2-7; TCRdb indicates TRBD1, and absent DNA this call remains unverified. The CDR3 is 14 amino acids. The germline CDR1 and CDR2 sequences are SEHNR and FQNEAQ (reference sequence).